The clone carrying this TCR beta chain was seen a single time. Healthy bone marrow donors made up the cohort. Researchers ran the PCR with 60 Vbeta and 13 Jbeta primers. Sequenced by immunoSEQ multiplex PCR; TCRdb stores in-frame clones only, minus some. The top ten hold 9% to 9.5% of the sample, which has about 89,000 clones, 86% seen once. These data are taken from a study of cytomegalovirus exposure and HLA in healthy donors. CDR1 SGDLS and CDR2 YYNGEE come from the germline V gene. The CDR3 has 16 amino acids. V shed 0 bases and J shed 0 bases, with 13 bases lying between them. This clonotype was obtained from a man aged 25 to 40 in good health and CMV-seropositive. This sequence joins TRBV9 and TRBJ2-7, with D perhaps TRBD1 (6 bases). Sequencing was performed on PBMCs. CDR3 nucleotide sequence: TGTGCCAGCAGCGTAGGCACAGGGCCGCTCTCCTACGAGCAGTACTTC. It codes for CASSVGTGPLSYEQYF.